This T cell receptor beta chain was observed in a study of response to subunit inactivated influenza vaccine. TCRdb itself ran the RT-PCR reads through MiXCR, one entry per CDR3 protein. The sample lists roughly 620,000 distinct CDR3 sequences, about 11% seen once, with approximately 11% in the top ten. This clonotype came up a few times. This same sample was also part of a study on T cells expressing NK-cell markers. As that report states: 5'RACE template switching built TCR beta cDNA with unique molecular identifiers. Repertoires of TCR beta were obtained from T cells sorted as CD3+CD56+NKG2C+, CD3+CD56+NKG2C- and CD3+CD56-NKG2C+. Seropositivity for HCMV was found in seven of the eight sequenced donors, with one seronegative. Sorting was restricted to alpha-beta TCR T cells by an anti-gamma-delta TCR antibody in several experiments. The study found these clonotypes also leading the CD3+CD56-NKG2C+ fraction in a few donors.

The input for sequencing was PBMCs from blood, taken on the day of vaccination. The TCR originated in a man between 45 and 60 years old who received an inactivated influenza vaccine.

CDR3 region: CASVADRGFVDYGYTF. The CDR3 region has the DNA TGTGCCAGCGTGGCGGACAGGGGTTTCGTGGACTATGGCTACACCTTC. The chain is built from TRBV2 and TRBJ1-2; 9 nucleotides agree with TRBD1. CDR3 length equals 16 residues. Looked up from germline, CDR1 is SNHLY and CDR2 is FYNNEI. Losses at the gene ends were 8 bases for V and 3 bases for J; bases not matched to a gene: 13.